Following are 15 T cell receptor beta chains from one sample sequenced in a study of cytomegalovirus exposure and HLA in healthy donors (TCRdb year 2017). The library relied on the immunoSEQ multiplex PCR assay. For the multiplex PCR, a mixture combining 60 forward primers for TCR Vbeta segments and 13 reverse primers for TCR Jbeta segments was used. The immuneACCESS repertoire file appears here via TCRdb, limited to in-frame rearrangements. These files lack a portion of the clones; in checked studies, under half of the deficit traces to unresolved V genes, and the cause of the others is not known. Within this sample are 70,000 to 95,000 clones, with about 75% of them counted one time only. The ten largest clones capture about a tenth of the sample. The material sequenced was PBMCs. The receptor set was obtained from a man aged 30 to 45 in good health and CMV-seropositive.

The J gene is TRBJ2-7, the V gene TRBV28; 13 bases map to TRBD2. V lost 6 bases, J lost 2 bases, and 4 bases stayed unmatched. The CDR3 contains 15 residues. Germline V gives CDR1 MDHEN, CDR2 SYDVKM. CDR3 nucleotide sequence: TGTGCCAGCAGACTAGGACTAGCGGGGGCCTACGAGCAGTACTTC. Amino acids: CASRLGLAGAYEQYF. The complete variable domain, with remaining parts taken from reference TRBV28 and TRBJ2-7, reads DVKVTQSSRYLVKRTGEKVFLECVQDMDHENMFWYRQDPGLGLRLIYFSYDVKMKEKGDIPEGYSVSREKKERFSLILESASTNQTSMYLCASRLGLAGAYEQYFGPGTRLTVT.

This clone was picked up a small number of times. J is TRBJ1-5 and V is TRBV19, with D maybe TRBD1 (5 bases). Trimming left V 2 bases short and J 7 bases short, with 6 bases between. The length of the CDR3 is 12 residues. Germline V gene lookup returns CDR1 LNHDA and CDR2 SQIVND (reference sequence). CDR3 sequence: CASSIRGQPQHF. The CDR3 DNA reads as TGTGCCAGTAGTATACGGGGGCAGCCCCAGCATTTT.

The chain employs TRBV9 and TRBJ1-2; the match to TRBD1 covers 7 bases. There are 15 residues in the CDR3. Germline values: CDR1 SGDLS, CDR2 YYNGEE. V was clipped by 3 bases and J by 7 bases; unmatched bases: 12. CDR3 bases: TGTGCCAGCAGCGCCCCTGCGACAGGGTTTGGTGGCTACACCTTC. It is translated as CASSAPATGFGGYTF.

The chain joins TRBV2 to TRBJ2-3, with unresolved D. V gave up 8 bases and J gave up 7 bases, with 7 bases separating them. Germline loops: CDR1 SNHLY, CDR2 FYNNEI. CDR3 length: 10 amino acids. The CDR3 here is CASAGYTQYF. The CDR3 DNA reads TGTGCCAGCGCAGGATATACGCAGTATTTT.

A few counts support this clone. At one boundary the junction diverges from the germline segment, which might be a read error. The V and J genes are TRBV7-9 and TRBJ2-2; D is perhaps TRBD2 (7 bases). Germline V lookup: CDR1 SEHNR, CDR2 FQNEAQ (reference sequence). This CDR3 comprises 17 residues. The CDR3 loop is CSSSSGGGAGNTGELFF. CDR3 in DNA: TGTTCCAGCAGCTCCGGAGGGGGGGCGGGGAACACCGGGGAGCTGTTTTTT.

This clone occurred a few times. The chain is built from TRBV4-2 and TRBJ2-7, with D unclear. Germline CDR1 reads LGHNA; CDR2 reads YNFKEQ. Trimming left V 0 bases short and J 3 bases short, with 6 bases between. The CDR3 has 13 amino acids. CDR3 sequence reads: CASSQETSYEQYF. The CDR3 coding sequence is TGTGCCAGCAGCCAAGAGACAAGCTACGAGCAGTACTTC.

The CDR3 sequence: CASSTLPGQIPRSHYEQYF. For the CDR3, the DNA is TGTGCCAGCAGCACTTTACCGGGACAGATTCCCCGGAGCCACTACGAGCAGTACTTC. V is TRBV11-2 and J is TRBJ2-7; TRBD1 agrees at 7 bases. V shed 5 bases and J 3 bases; nucleotides not matched to a gene: 22. Germline V gives CDR1 SGHAT, CDR2 FQNNGV. This CDR3 has 19 residues.

The chain has TRBV30 and TRBJ2-5; D remains ambiguous. V was trimmed by 5 bases and J by 1 base, leaving 8 bases between them. Germline V gene lookup returns CDR1 GTSNPN and CDR2 SVGIG (reference sequence). This CDR3 is built from 12 residues. The CDR3 here is CAWADFQETQYF. Written as DNA, the CDR3 is TGTGCCTGGGCAGACTTCCAAGAGACCCAGTACTTC.

The gene calls are TRBV5-4 and TRBJ2-3, with a possible D match to TRBD2 (5 bases). Germline V gene data show CDR1 as SGHNT and CDR2 as YYREEE (reference sequence). The CDR3 consists of 16 residues. Trimming stripped 2 bases from V and 1 base from J, with 14 bases between. The CDR3 spells CASSFRLLLGTDTQYF. CDR3 nucleotide sequence: TGTGCCAGCAGCTTCCGGCTGTTACTAGGCACAGATACGCAGTATTTT.

This clone was found once. The gene calls are TRBV6-6 and TRBJ1-6; D remains ambiguous. This CDR3 region has 12 residues. V gave up 6 bases and J gave up 7 bases, with 7 bases separating them. Looked up from germline, CDR1 is MNHNY and CDR2 is SVGAGI (reference sequence). For the CDR3, the DNA is TGTGCCAGCAGCCACGGGAATTCACCCCTCCACTTT. Translating gives CASSHGNSPLHF.

The count of this clone is one. The CDR3 loop reads CASSYSINSYTDTQYF. CDR3 nucleotide sequence: TGTGCCAGCAGTTACTCGATAAACAGCTACACAGATACGCAGTATTTT. This chain uses TRBV6-5 with TRBJ2-3, with no clear D. V lost 0 bases to trimming and J lost 2 bases, with 12 bases between them. CDR3 length equals 16 residues. CDR1 MNHEY and CDR2 SVGAGI come from the germline V gene.

For this clone: One end of the junction is discordant with germline, which a read error may explain. The rearrangement uses TRBV7-9 and TRBJ1-4; 8 nucleotides match TRBD1. Germline lookup yields CDR1 SEHNR and CDR2 FQNEAQ (reference sequence). The CDR3 length is 12 residues. CDR3 nucleotide sequence: TGTTCCAGCAGCGAGGACAGGGTCAAACTGTTTTTT. Protein product: CSSSEDRVKLFF.

The J gene is TRBJ1-4, the V gene TRBV27; 7 bases align to TRBD1. The V gene end was trimmed by 5 bases and the J gene end by 2 bases; junction bases not matched to a gene: 11. The CDR3 covers 17 residues. Germline CDR1 is MNHEY and CDR2 is SMNVEV (reference sequence). The CDR3 here is CASSLRQGQTTNEKLFF. The CDR3 nucleotides read TGTGCCAGCAGTCTCAGACAGGGACAGACTACTAATGAAAAACTGTTTTTT.

This clone was observed once. The chain joins TRBV7-2 to TRBJ2-2, with 14 bases that match TRBD2. CDR3 length equals 16 residues. J gave up 7 bases and V 5 bases, and 6 bases lay outside the gene matches. Germline V CDR1 and CDR2: SGHTA, FQGNSA. CDR3 amino acids: CASSREGTSGGGELFF. The CDR3 nucleotides read TGTGCCAGCAGCAGAGAAGGGACTAGCGGGGGCGGGGAGCTGTTTTTT.

As DNA, the CDR3 is TGTGCTGGAACTAGCGGGGGGCAGACCCCAGATACGCAGTATTTT. Amino acid sequence: CAGTSGGQTPDTQYF. The V and J genes are TRBV30 and TRBJ2-3; 12 bases map to TRBD2. Per the germline V gene, CDR1 is GTSNPN and CDR2 is SVGIG (reference sequence). CDR3 length: 15 residues.